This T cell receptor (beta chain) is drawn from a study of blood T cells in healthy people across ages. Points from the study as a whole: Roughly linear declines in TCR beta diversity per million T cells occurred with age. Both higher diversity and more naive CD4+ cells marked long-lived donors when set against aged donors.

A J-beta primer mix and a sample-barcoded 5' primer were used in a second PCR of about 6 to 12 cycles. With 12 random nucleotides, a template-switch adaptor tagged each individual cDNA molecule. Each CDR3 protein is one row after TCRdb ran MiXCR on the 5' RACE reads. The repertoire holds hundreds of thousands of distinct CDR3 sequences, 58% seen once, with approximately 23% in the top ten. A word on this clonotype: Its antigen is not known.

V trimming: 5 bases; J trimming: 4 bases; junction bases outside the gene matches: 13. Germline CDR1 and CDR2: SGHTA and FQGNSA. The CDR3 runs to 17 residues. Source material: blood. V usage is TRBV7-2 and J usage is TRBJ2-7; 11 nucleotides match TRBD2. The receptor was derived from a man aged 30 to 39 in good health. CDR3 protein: CASSPGTSGLWRYEQYF. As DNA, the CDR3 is TGTGCCAGCAGCCCAGGGACTAGCGGCCTTTGGAGGTACGAGCAGTACTTC.